This TCR beta chain was recorded in a study of human T cells and chemical hapten exposure. Across the whole study: DPC 0.01% went on the upper back by patch test, with reading at 6 days. Alopecia areata, totalis or universalis affected patients who were mostly female.

This clonotype came up a few times. The library put unique molecular identifiers onto individual cDNA molecules. TCRdb analysed the RACE reads with MiXCR anew, one entry per CDR3 protein. This sample has fewer than 70,000 distinct CDR3 sequences; 6.7% occur once, and the top ten carry over 1.5%. V was clipped by 10 bases and J by 2 bases, with 17 bases between them. The CDR3 totals 14 residues. The germline V gene encodes CDR1 ENHRY and CDR2 SYGVKD. Time point meaning: pre-sensitization, week 0. The sample's treatment: therapeutic diphenylcyclopropenone sensitization with weekly scalp DPC. It was unfractionated whole blood from which total RNA was extracted.

The sample here was whole blood, taken in connection with sensitization to the hapten diphenylcyclopropenone (DPC). The chain uses TRBV10-3 and TRBJ1-1, with D perhaps TRBD1 (5 bases). This receptor was obtained from a woman in her twenties or thirties with alopecia areata. Some clones in this sample may be carry-over from other donors' samples. The CDR3 DNA is TGTGCCACCCTACTGGGACGGGAAAACACTGAAGCTTTCTTT. This codes for CATLLGRENTEAFF.